The 20 T cell receptor beta chains below all came from one sample that was sequenced in a study of blood T cells in healthy people across ages. A second PCR of about 6 to 12 cycles used a sample-barcoded 5' primer and a J-beta primer mix. TCRdb recomputed calls from the 5' RACE reads with MiXCR, one row per CDR3 protein. Of approximately 400,000 distinct CDR3 sequences detected, roughly half appear once; the ten largest clones hold approximately 51%. The sequenced sample consisted of blood. The receptors were sampled from a man in his fifties or sixties in good health.

The chain combines TRBV5-1 with TRBJ1-2, with 7 bases aligning to TRBD1. Trimming removed 0 bases from V and 2 bases from J; junction bases left unmatched: 4. This CDR3 has 15 amino acids. Germline V gives CDR1 SGHRS, CDR2 YFSETQ. CDR3 loop: CASSLATGKNYGYTF. CDR3 nucleotides: TGCGCCAGCAGCTTGGCGACAGGGAAGAACTATGGCTACACCTTC. Filled out from reference TRBV5-1 and TRBJ1-2, the complete variable domain reads KAGVTQTPRYLIKTRGQQVTLSCSPISGHRSVSWYQQTPGQGLQFLFEYFSETQRNKGNFPGRFSGRQFSNSRSEMNVSTLELGDSALYLCASSLATGKNYGYTFGSGTRLTVV.

The rearrangement uses TRBV7-9 and TRBJ2-7; possible D gene TRBD2, 6 bases. The germline CDR1 and CDR2 sequences are SEHNR and FQNEAQ (reference sequence). The germline V and J ends were trimmed by 3 bases and 3 bases, with 12 bases remaining between them. This CDR3 is 14 amino acids long. The CDR3 here is CASSFVVGGYEQYF. The CDR3 nucleotides read TGTGCCAGCAGCTTCGTAGTGGGAGGCTACGAGCAGTACTTC. Variable domain in full (rest from reference TRBV7-9 and TRBJ2-7): DTGVSQNPRHKITKRGQNVTFRCDPISEHNRLYWYRQTLGQGPEFLTYFQNEAQLEKSRLLSDRFSAERPKGSFSTLEIQRTEQGDSAMYLCASSFVVGGYEQYFGPGTRLTVT.

The rearrangement links TRBV6-5 to TRBJ2-1; D unresolved. V was clipped by 2 bases and J by 5 bases, with 16 bases between them. Looked up from germline, CDR1 is MNHEY and CDR2 is SVGAGI. The length of the CDR3 is 16 residues. The CDR3, as DNA: TGTGCCAGCAGTTACGGGTCCTCTGGGGTGGACAATGAGCAGTTCTTC. This encodes CASSYGSSGVDNEQFF.

The genes are TRBV3-1 and TRBJ2-4; maybe TRBD1 (5 bases). The J call may be incorrect, as the DNA end agrees better with TRBJ2-7. The CDR3 has 16 amino acids. Germline CDR1 is LGHDT and CDR2 is YNNKEL (reference sequence). CDR3 nucleotides: TGTGCCAGCAGCCAAGACGCAGGGAAGGTAGCCTACGAGCAGTACTTC. Protein: CASSQDAGKVAYEQYF.

In its sample, this clonotype was seen once. The gene calls are TRBV7-2 and TRBJ2-7, with a tentative D call TRBD2 (6 bases). V was cut by 6 bases and J by 7 bases, with 19 bases left in between. Germline-derived CDR1 and CDR2 are SGHTA and FQGNSA. The CDR3 covers 14 residues. CDR3 amino acids: CASSAFGRENEQYF. The CDR3 nucleotides read TGTGCCAGCAGTGCCTTCGGGAGAGAGAATGAGCAGTACTTC.

J is TRBJ2-3 and V is TRBV7-3; D unresolved. The length of the CDR3 is 13 residues. The V gene lost 4 bases and the J gene lost 3 bases, with 8 bases spanning the gap. Germline V gene sequence: CDR1 SGHTA, CDR2 FQGTGA. The CDR3 protein is CASSSHTTDTQYF. CDR3 sequence (DNA): TGTGCCAGCAGCTCCCATACTACAGATACGCAGTATTTT.

This chain links TRBV12-3 or TRBV12-4 with TRBJ1-4; D unresolved. V was pared by 5 bases and J by 2 bases, with 12 bases between. The CDR3 covers 15 residues. The CDR3 sequence is CASSPDGSTNEKLFF. The CDR3 DNA reads TGTGCCAGCAGTCCTGACGGGTCGACTAATGAAAAACTGTTTTTT.

This clonotype was recorded once. The chain joins TRBV5-5 to TRBJ1-2, with TRBD1 identical over 8 bases. Germline CDR1 and CDR2: SGHKS and YYEKEE (reference sequence). Trimming removed 4 bases from V and 8 bases from J; junction bases left unmatched: 7. The CDR3 is 13 residues long. The CDR3 here is CASSAQGAGGYTF. CDR3 in DNA: TGTGCCAGCAGCGCCCAGGGGGCCGGGGGCTACACCTTC.

In its sample, this clonotype was seen a few times. The rearrangement uses TRBV29-1 and TRBJ2-3; TRBD2 matches at 8 bases. V shed 7 bases, J shed 5 bases, and the junction held 5 bases outside the gene matches. The CDR3 spans 12 residues. Germline CDR1 is SQVTM and CDR2 is ANQGSEA. CDR3 protein: CSAARGGDTQYF. The CDR3 nucleotides are TGCAGCGCGGCCCGGGGGGGAGATACGCAGTATTTT.

The chain uses TRBV5-6 and TRBJ2-3, with 11 positions matching TRBD1. CDR1 is SGHDT, CDR2 YYEEEE, per germline. Losses at the gene ends were 3 bases for V and 7 bases for J; bases not matched to a gene: 13. There are 17 residues in the CDR3. The CDR3 coding sequence is TGTGCCAGCAGCTCTATCTCGGGACAGGGGGTGCGGTATACGCAGTATTTT. Protein product: CASSSISGQGVRYTQYF.

This clonotype was counted between two and nine times. CDR3 in amino acids: CASTLRPRGETQYF. CDR3 DNA sequence: TGCGCCAGCACCCTGAGACCCCGAGGGGAGACCCAGTACTTC. The chain recombines TRBV5-1 with TRBJ2-7; D may be TRBD2 (5 bases). The J call may be in error: the DNA end matches TRBJ2-5 better. Germline CDR1 and CDR2: SGHRS and YFSETQ. The CDR3 is made up of 14 amino acids.

This clonotype has more than one count but fewer than ten. V gene TRBV7-3 combines with J gene TRBJ2-3; 12 nucleotides agree with TRBD2. Germline V gives CDR1 SGHTA, CDR2 FQGTGA. This CDR3 has 14 residues. Trimming removed 5 bases from V and 6 bases from J; junction bases left unmatched: 3. The CDR3 DNA follows: TGTGCCAGCAGCCCGACTAGCGGGAGTGATACGCAGTATTTT. Its protein product is CASSPTSGSDTQYF.

This clonotype came up once. This chain links TRBV3-1 with TRBJ1-2; D unresolved. V was trimmed by 5 bases and J by 7 bases, leaving 8 bases between them. Germline-derived CDR1 and CDR2 are LGHDT and YNNKEL (reference sequence). The CDR3 runs to 11 residues. This chain's CDR3 is CASSIGSGYTF. CDR3 bases: TGTGCCAGCAGCATCGGGTCTGGCTACACCTTC.

The chain employs TRBV6-1 and TRBJ1-4; 8 bases line up with TRBD1. V was clipped by 7 bases and J by 7 bases; unmatched bases: 11. Germline V gene data show CDR1 as MNHNS and CDR2 as SASEGT. This CDR3 is built from 15 residues. The CDR3: CASTVGQGESEKLFF. CDR3 sequence (DNA): TGTGCCAGCACCGTCGGACAGGGTGAAAGTGAAAAACTGTTTTTT.

V is TRBV14 and J is TRBJ1-6; TRBD1 is a possible D gene (6 bases). Trimming pared 0 bases from V and 6 bases from J, leaving 9 bases between. The CDR3 is 15 amino acids. The germline gives CDR1 SGHDN, CDR2 FVKESK. The CDR3 nucleotides read TGTGCCAGCAGCCAAGACGGGGGGCGTAATTCACCCCTCCACTTT. Its translation: CASSQDGGRNSPLHF.

There are a few counts of this clonotype. This chain links TRBV9 with TRBJ2-1, with 13 bases that match TRBD2. V lost 0 bases to trimming and J lost 5 bases; unmatched junction nucleotides: 5. The length of the CDR3 is 17 residues. The germline CDR1 and CDR2 sequences are SGDLS and YYNGEE. The CDR3 sequence is CASSVGGTSGVHNEQFF. CDR3 DNA: TGTGCCAGCAGCGTAGGAGGGACTAGCGGGGTCCACAATGAGCAGTTCTTC.

This chain uses TRBV7-3 with TRBJ2-2; D is perhaps TRBD1 (6 bases). Germline CDR1 reads SGHTA; CDR2 reads FQGTGA. The V and J ends lost 1 base and 5 bases respectively, with 8 bases between them. The CDR3 has 14 residues. The CDR3 DNA follows: TGTGCCAGCAGCTTAAAAGGACAGACCGGGGAGCTGTTTTTT. The encoded protein is CASSLKGQTGELFF.

As regards this clonotype: This clone may be a read error of a much larger clone one base away. The chain links TRBV28 to TRBJ1-2; D is undetermined. The germline gives CDR1 MDHEN, CDR2 SYDVKM. This CDR3 spans 14 amino acids. V was trimmed by 5 bases and J by 10 bases, leaving 20 bases between them. The CDR3: CASSVDSGSIHYTF. The CDR3 nucleotides read TGTGCCAGCAGTGTAGACTCTGGGTCCATTCACTACACCTTC.

V gene TRBV20-1 combines with J gene TRBJ2-3; possibly TRBD1 or TRBD2 for D (5 bases each). Germline V gene sequence: CDR1 DFQATT, CDR2 SNEGSKA (reference sequence). The CDR3 spans 15 residues. Trimming cost V 3 bases and J 4 bases, with 17 bases left between them. CDR3 protein: CSARDIGDGADTQYF. In DNA form, the CDR3 reads TGCAGTGCTAGGGACATCGGGGACGGCGCAGATACGCAGTATTTT.

The chain recombines TRBV18 with TRBJ2-5; 9 bases map to TRBD2. The length of the CDR3 is 15 residues. Germline trimming cut 3 bases from V and 11 bases from J; bases unmatched to any gene: 13. The V gene's germline CDR1 is KGHSH and CDR2 LQKENI. In DNA form, the CDR3 reads TGTGCCAGCTCACCTCGCGCGGGGGGGCCAGGGGAGCAGTACTTC. The encoded protein is CASSPRAGGPGEQYF.